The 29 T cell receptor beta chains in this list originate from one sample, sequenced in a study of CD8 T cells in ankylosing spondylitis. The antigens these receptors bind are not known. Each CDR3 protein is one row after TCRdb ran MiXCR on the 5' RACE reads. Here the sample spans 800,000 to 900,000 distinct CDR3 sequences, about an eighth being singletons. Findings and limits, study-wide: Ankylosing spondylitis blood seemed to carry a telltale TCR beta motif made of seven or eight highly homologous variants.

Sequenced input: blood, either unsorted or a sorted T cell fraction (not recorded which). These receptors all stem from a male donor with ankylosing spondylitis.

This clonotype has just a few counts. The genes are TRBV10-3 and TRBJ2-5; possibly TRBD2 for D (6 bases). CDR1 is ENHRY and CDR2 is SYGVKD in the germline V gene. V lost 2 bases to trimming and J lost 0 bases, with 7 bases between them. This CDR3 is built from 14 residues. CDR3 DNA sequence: TGTGCCATCAGTGAGGGGGGGTACCAAGAGACCCAGTACTTC. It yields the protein CAISEGGYQETQYF.

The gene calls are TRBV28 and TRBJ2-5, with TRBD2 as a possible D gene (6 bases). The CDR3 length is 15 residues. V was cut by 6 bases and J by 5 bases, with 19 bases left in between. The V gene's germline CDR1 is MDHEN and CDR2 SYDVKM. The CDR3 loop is CASSPAGLASETQYF. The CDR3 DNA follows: TGTGCCAGCAGCCCTGCCGGGCTAGCGTCCGAGACCCAGTACTTC.

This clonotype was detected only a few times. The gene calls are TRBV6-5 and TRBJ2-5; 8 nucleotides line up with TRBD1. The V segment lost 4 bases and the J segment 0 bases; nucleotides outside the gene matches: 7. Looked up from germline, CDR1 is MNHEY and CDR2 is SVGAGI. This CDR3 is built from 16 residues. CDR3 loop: CASSSTTGAYQETQYF. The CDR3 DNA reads TGTGCCAGCAGTTCCACGACAGGGGCGTACCAAGAGACCCAGTACTTC.

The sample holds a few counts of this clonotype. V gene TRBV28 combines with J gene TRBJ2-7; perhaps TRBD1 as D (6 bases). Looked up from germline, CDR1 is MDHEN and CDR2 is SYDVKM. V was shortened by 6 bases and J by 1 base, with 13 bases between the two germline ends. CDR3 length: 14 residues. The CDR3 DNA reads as TGTGCCAGCAGCCACCAAGGACAGTCCTACGAGCAGTACTTC. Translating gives CASSHQGQSYEQYF.

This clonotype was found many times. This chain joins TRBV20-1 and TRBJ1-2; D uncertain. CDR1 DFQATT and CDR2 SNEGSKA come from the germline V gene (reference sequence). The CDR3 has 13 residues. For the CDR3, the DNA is TGCAGCGCAACCCGGACCGATAACTATGGCTACACCTTC. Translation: CSATRTDNYGYTF.

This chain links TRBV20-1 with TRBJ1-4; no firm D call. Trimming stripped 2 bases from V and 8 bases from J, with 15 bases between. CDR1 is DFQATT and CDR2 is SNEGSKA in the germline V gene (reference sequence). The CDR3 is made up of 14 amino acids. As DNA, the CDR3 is TGCAGTGCTAGAAGGTTTGGGGTTGGGGAAAAACTGTTTTTT. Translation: CSARRFGVGEKLFF.

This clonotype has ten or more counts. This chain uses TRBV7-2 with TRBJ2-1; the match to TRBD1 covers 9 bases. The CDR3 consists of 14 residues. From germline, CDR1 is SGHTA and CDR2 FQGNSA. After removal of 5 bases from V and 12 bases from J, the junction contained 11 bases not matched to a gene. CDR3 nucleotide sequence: TGTGCCAGCAGCGCCGACAGGGGGATTCCTCGGCAGTTCTTC. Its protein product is CASSADRGIPRQFF.

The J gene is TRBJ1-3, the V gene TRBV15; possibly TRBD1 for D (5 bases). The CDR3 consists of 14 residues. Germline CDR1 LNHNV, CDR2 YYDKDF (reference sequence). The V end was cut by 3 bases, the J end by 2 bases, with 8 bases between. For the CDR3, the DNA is TGTGCCACCAGCAGCGGGGGGACTGGAAACACCATATATTTT. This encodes CATSSGGTGNTIYF.

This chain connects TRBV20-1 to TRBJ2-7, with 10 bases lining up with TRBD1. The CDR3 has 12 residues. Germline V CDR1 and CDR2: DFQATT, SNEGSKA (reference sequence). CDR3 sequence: CSGGQGVYEQYF. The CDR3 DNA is TGCAGCGGCGGACAGGGGGTCTACGAGCAGTACTTC.

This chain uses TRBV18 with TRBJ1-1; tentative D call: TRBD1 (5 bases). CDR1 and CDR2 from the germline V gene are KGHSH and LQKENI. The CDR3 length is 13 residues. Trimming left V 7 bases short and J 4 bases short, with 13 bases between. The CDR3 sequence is CASLRGEGTEAFF. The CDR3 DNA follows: TGTGCCAGCTTGAGGGGAGAGGGCACTGAAGCTTTCTTT.

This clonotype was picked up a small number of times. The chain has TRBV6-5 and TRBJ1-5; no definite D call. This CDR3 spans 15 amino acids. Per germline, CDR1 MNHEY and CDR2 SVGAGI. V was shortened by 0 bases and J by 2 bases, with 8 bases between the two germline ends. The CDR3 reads CASSYSRFGNQPQHF. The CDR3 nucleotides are TGTGCCAGCAGTTACTCACGTTTTGGCAATCAGCCCCAGCATTTT.

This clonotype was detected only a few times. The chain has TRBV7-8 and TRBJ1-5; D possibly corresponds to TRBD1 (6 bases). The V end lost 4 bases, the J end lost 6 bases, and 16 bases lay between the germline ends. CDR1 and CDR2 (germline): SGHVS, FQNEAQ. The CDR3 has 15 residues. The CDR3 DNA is TGTGCCAGCAGCTGGGGGGCGGACAGACCTCAGCCCCAGCATTTT. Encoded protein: CASSWGADRPQPQHF.

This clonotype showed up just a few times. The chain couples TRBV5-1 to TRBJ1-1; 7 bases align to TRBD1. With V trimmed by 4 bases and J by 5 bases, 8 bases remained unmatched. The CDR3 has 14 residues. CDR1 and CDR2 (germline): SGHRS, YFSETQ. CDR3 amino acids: CASSGGTVYTEAFF. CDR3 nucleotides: TGCGCCAGCAGCGGCGGGACAGTATATACTGAAGCTTTCTTT.

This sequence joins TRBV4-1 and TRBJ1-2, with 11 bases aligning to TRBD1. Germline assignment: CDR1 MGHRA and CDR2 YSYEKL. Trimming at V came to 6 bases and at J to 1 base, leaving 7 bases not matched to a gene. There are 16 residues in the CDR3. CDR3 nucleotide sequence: TGCGCCAGCAGTCGTCCAGGGACAGGGGGTAACTATGGCTACACCTTC. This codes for CASSRPGTGGNYGYTF.

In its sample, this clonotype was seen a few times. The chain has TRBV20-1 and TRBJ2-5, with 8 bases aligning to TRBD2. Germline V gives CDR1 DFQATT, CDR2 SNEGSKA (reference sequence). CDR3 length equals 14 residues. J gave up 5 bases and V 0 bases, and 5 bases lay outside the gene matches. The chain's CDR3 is CSARDWRGVETQYF. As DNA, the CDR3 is TGCAGTGCTAGAGATTGGCGGGGGGTGGAGACCCAGTACTTC.

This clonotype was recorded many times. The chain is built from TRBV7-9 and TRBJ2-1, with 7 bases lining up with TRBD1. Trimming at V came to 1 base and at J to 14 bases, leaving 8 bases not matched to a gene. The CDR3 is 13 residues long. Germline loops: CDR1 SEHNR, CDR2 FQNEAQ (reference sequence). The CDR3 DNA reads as TGTGCCAGCAGCTTAGACGGGACAGCGGAGGAGTTCTTC. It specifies CASSLDGTAEEFF.

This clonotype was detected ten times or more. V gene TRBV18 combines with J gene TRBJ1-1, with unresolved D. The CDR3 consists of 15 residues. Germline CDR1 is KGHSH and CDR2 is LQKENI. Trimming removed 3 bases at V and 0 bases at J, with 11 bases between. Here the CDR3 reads CASSPTGSMNTEAFF. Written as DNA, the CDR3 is TGTGCCAGCTCACCCACGGGGAGCATGAACACTGAAGCTTTCTTT.

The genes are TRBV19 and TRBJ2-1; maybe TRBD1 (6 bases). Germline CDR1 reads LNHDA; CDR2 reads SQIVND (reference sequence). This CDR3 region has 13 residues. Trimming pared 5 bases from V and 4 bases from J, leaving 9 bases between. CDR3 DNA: TGTGCCAGTAGTGAGGGGGAATACAATGAGCAGTTCTTC. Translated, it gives CASSEGEYNEQFF.

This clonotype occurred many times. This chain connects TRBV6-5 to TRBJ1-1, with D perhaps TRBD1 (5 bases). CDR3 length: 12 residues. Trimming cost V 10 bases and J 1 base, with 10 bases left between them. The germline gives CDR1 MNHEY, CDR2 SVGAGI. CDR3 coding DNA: TGTGCCACCCAGGGACCGAACACTGAAGCTTTCTTT. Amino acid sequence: CATQGPNTEAFF.

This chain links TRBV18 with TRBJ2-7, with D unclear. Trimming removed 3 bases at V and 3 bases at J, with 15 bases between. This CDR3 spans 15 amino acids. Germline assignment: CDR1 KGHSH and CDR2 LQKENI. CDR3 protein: CASSPAVGEGYEQYF. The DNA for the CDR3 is TGTGCCAGCTCACCCGCGGTGGGCGAAGGCTACGAGCAGTACTTC.

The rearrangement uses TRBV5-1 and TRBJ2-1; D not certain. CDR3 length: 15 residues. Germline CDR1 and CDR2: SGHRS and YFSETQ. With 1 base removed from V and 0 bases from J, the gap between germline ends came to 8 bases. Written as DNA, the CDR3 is TGCGCCAGCAGCTTGAATCCGGTCTCCTACAATGAGCAGTTCTTC. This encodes CASSLNPVSYNEQFF.

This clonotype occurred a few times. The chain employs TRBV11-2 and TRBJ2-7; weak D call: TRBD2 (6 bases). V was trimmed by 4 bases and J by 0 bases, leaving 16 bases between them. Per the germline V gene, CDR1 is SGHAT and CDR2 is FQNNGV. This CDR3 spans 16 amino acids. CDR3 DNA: TGTGCCAGCAGCTCCGTAGGGCCGGGAGCCTCCTACGAGCAGTACTTC. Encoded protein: CASSSVGPGASYEQYF.

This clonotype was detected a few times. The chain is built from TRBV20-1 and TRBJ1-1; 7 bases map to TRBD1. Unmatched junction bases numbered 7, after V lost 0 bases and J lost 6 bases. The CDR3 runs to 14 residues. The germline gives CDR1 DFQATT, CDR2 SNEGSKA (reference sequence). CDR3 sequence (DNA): TGCAGTGCTAGAGATCCGGGACAGCGAGCTGAAGCTTTCTTT. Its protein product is CSARDPGQRAEAFF.

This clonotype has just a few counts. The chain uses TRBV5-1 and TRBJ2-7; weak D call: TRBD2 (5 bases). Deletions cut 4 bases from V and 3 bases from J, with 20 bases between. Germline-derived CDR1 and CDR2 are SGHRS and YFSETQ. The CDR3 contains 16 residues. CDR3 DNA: TGCGCCAGCAGCCCAGGAGGCCCCGGACTGTACTACGAGCAGTACTTC. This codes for CASSPGGPGLYYEQYF.

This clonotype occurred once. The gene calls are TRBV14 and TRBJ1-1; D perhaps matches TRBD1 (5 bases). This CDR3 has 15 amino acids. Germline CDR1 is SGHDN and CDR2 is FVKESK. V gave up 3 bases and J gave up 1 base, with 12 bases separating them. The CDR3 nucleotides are TGTGCCAGCAGCCATACGAGGGGCCCGAACACTGAAGCTTTCTTT. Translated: CASSHTRGPNTEAFF.

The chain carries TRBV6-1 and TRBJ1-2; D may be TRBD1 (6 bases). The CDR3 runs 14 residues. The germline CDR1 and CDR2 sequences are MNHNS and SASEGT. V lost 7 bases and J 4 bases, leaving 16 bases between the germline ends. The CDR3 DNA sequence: TGTGCCAGCACCGTCGGGGGCGGTTTCTATGGCTACACCTTC. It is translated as CASTVGGGFYGYTF.

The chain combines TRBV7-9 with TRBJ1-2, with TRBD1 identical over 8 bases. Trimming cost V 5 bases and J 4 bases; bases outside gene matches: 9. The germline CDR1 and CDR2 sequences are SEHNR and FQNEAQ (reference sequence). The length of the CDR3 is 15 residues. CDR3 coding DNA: TGTGCCAGCAGCCCCACCCGCAGGGGGCCCTATGGCTACACCTTC. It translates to CASSPTRRGPYGYTF. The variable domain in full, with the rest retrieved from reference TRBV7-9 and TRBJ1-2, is DTGVSQNPRHKITKRGQNVTFRCDPISEHNRLYWYRQTLGQGPEFLTYFQNEAQLEKSRLLSDRFSAERPKGSFSTLEIQRTEQGDSAMYLCASSPTRRGPYGYTFGSGTRLTVV.

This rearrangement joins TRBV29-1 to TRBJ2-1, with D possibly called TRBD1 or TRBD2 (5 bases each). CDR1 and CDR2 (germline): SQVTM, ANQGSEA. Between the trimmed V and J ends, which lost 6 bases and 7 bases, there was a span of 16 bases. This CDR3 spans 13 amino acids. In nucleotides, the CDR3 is TGCAGCGTCATCCGGGACGGTTTTAATGAGCAGTTCTTC. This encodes CSVIRDGFNEQFF.

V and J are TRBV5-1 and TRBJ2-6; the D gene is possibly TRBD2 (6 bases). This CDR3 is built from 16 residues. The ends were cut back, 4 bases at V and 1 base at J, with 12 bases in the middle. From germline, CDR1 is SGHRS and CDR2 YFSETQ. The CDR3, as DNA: TGCGCCAGCAGCGCCCTTGGGACTTCTGGGGCCAACGTCCTGACTTTC. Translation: CASSALGTSGANVLTF.